These 14 T cell receptor beta chains came from one sample sequenced in a study of blood T cell repertoires in COVID-19. Libraries were prepared by immunoSEQ multiplex PCR; TCRdb keeps only in-frame clonotypes and omits some of them. The table includes 95,000 to 150,000 clones, roughly 90% detected once. Sequencing was performed on peripheral blood. Receptor source: a man in his forties with acute or convalescent COVID-19.

The sample holds one count of this clone. CDR3 in DNA: TGTGCCAGCAGCTTAGGTCCAGATTATGGCTACACCTTC. As protein: CASSLGPDYGYTF. This rearrangement joins TRBV7-9 to TRBJ1-2; D remains ambiguous. Germline CDR1 SEHNR, CDR2 FQNEAQ (reference sequence). V was shortened by 1 base and J by 5 bases, with 8 bases between the two germline ends. This CDR3 comprises 13 residues.

V gene TRBV9 combines with J gene TRBJ2-7, with 13 bases that match TRBD2. The CDR3 is 15 amino acids. In germline, CDR1 is SGDLS, CDR2 YYNGEE. J gave up 4 bases and V 3 bases, and 4 bases lay outside the gene matches. CDR3 in amino acids: CASSDGTSGAYEQYF. CDR3 in DNA: TGTGCCAGCAGCGACGGGACTAGCGGGGCTTACGAGCAGTACTTC.

The chain carries TRBV4-2 and TRBJ1-1; 10 bases fit TRBD1. From germline, CDR1 is LGHNA and CDR2 YNFKEQ. The CDR3 is 15 amino acids. After removal of 4 bases from V and 3 bases from J, the junction contained 5 bases not matched to a gene. CDR3 DNA sequence: TGTGCCAGCAGCCTTACCGGGACAGGGGACACTGAAGCTTTCTTT. Its protein is CASSLTGTGDTEAFF.

The chain is built from TRBV19 and TRBJ1-4, with 10 bases lining up with TRBD1. The CDR3 runs to 15 residues. The germline V gene encodes CDR1 LNHDA and CDR2 SQIVND (reference sequence). Losses at the gene ends were 5 bases for V and 6 bases for J; bases not matched to a gene: 6. The CDR3 sequence is CASSFPGQGHEKLFF. The DNA for the CDR3 is TGTGCCAGTAGTTTCCCGGGACAGGGGCATGAAAAACTGTTTTTT.

The rearrangement links TRBV7-2 to TRBJ2-5; 8 bases match TRBD1. The J segment lost 5 bases and the V segment lost 4 bases, leaving 12 bases of the junction unmatched. The V gene's germline CDR1 is SGHTA and CDR2 FQGNSA. The CDR3 spans 16 residues. CDR3 nucleotide sequence: TGTGCCAGCAGCTCCGGACAGGGTTCCCGTATGGAGACCCAGTACTTC. Translated: CASSSGQGSRMETQYF.

Details on this clone: Distinct nucleotide sequences in the sample also encode this CDR3. The chain recombines TRBV3-1 (or the pseudogene TRBV3-2) with TRBJ1-6, with 8 bases matching TRBD1. In germline, CDR1 is LGHDT, CDR2 YNNKEL (reference sequence). Germline trimming cut 0 bases from V and 10 bases from J; bases unmatched to any gene: 14. This CDR3 contains 18 residues. The CDR3, as DNA: TGTGCCAGCAGCCAAGATTCCAGGGGGCGGTTTTTTGGCTCACCCCTCCACTTT. It codes for CASSQDSRGRFFGSPLHF.

J is TRBJ2-1 and V is TRBV7-2; TRBD1 matches 8 bases. This CDR3 contains 15 residues. The trim removed 2 bases at V and 4 bases at J, leaving 4 bases unmatched. Per the germline V gene, CDR1 is SGHTA and CDR2 is FQGNSA. The CDR3 DNA sequence: TGTGCCAGCAGCTTAAGACAGGGGATTTACAATGAGCAGTTCTTC. Translated, it gives CASSLRQGIYNEQFF.

The chain has TRBV5-1 and TRBJ2-3; D ambiguous. V was cut by 5 bases and J by 1 base, with 17 bases left in between. The CDR3 runs 16 residues. Germline values: CDR1 SGHRS, CDR2 YFSETQ. The CDR3 spells CASSGRLLTGTDTQYF. In nucleotides, the CDR3 is TGCGCCAGCAGTGGAAGACTCCTAACCGGCACAGATACGCAGTATTTT.

The rearrangement uses TRBV19 and TRBJ1-3, with TRBD1 as a possible D gene (5 bases). CDR1 LNHDA and CDR2 SQIVND come from the germline V gene (reference sequence). Between the trimmed V and J ends, which lost 7 bases and 0 bases, there was a span of 13 bases. The CDR3 extends over 15 amino acids. The CDR3 spells CASTNGGDSGNTIYF. The CDR3 DNA follows: TGTGCCAGTACCAACGGGGGGGACTCTGGAAACACCATATATTTT.

The gene calls are TRBV6-5 and TRBJ2-5; TRBD1 might be the D (6 bases). Germline V gives CDR1 MNHEY, CDR2 SVGAGI. The CDR3 sequence is 14 residues long. V was cut by 5 bases and J by 2 bases, with 12 bases left in between. DNA of the CDR3: TGTGCCAGCAGTACCGACAGGCTACAAGAGACCCAGTACTTC. Translation gives CASSTDRLQETQYF.

J is TRBJ1-1 and V is TRBV7-2; possible D gene TRBD1, 6 bases. CDR3 size: 14 residues. Germline V lookup: CDR1 SGHTA, CDR2 FQGNSA. Trimming took 5 bases from V and 4 from J, leaving 14 bases between them. This CDR3 is CASSAGTWGTEAFF. DNA of the CDR3: TGTGCCAGCAGCGCCGGGACATGGGGCACTGAAGCTTTCTTT.

This sequence joins TRBV19 and TRBJ1-2, with unresolved D. V lost 7 bases to trimming and J lost 3 bases, with 12 bases between them. Per germline, CDR1 LNHDA and CDR2 SQIVND (reference sequence). The CDR3 length is 13 residues. The DNA of the CDR3 is TGTGCCAGTACGACATGGGAGGACTATGGCTACACCTTC. This translates into CASTTWEDYGYTF.

This sequence joins TRBV5-1 and TRBJ1-1; 8 positions agree with TRBD1. V lost 0 bases and J lost 1; bases outside the gene matches: 8. Germline values: CDR1 SGHRS, CDR2 YFSETQ. CDR3 length equals 17 residues. In nucleotides, the CDR3 is TGCGCCAGCAGCTTGGGTCGCCAGGGGGCTACGAACACTGAAGCTTTCTTT. Residues: CASSLGRQGATNTEAFF.

V usage is TRBV19 and J usage is TRBJ1-4; D perhaps matches TRBD1 (5 bases). The CDR3 sequence is 13 residues long. The germline CDR1 and CDR2 sequences are LNHDA and SQIVND (reference sequence). V dropped 1 base and J dropped 7 bases, with 7 bases sitting between them. CDR3 nucleotide sequence: TGTGCCAGTAGTATAGGGGGACTTGAAAAACTGTTTTTT. Translated, it gives CASSIGGLEKLFF. Using reference TRBV19 and TRBJ1-4 for the parts outside the CDR3, the full variable domain is DGGITQSPKYLFRKEGQNVTLSCEQNLNHDAMYWYRQDPGQGLRLIYYSQIVNDFQKGDIAEGYSVSREKKESFPLTVTSAQKNPTAFYLCASSIGGLEKLFFGSGTQLSVL.